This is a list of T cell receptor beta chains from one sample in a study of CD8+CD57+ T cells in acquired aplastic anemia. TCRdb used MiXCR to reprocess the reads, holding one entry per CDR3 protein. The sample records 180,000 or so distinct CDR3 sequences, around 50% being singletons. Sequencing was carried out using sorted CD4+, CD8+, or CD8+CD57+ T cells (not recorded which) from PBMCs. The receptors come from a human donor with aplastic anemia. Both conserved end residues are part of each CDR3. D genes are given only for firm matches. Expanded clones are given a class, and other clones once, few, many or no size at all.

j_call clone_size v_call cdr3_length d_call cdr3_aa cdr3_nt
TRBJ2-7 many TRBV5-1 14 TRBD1 CASSLPGQTNEQYF TGCGCCAGCAGCTTACCGGGACAGACCAACGAGCAGTACTTC
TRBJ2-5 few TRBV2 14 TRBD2 CASSPGLAGVTQYF TGTGCCAGCAGCCCGGGACTAGCGGGAGTGACCCAGTACTTC
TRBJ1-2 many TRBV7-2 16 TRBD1 CASSKNSGTASIGYTF TGTGCCAGCAGCAAGAACTCCGGGACAGCGAGCATTGGCTACACCTTC
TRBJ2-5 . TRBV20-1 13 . CGTPQPAGETQYF TGCGGCACCCCACAGCCCGCGGGGGAGACCCAGTACTTC
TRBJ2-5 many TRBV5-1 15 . CASSLGPTDGKTQYF TGCGCCAGCAGCCTCGGACCCACCGACGGCAAGACCCAGTACTTC
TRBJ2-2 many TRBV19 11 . CASDRTGELFF TGTGCCAGCGATAGGACCGGGGAGCTGTTTTTT
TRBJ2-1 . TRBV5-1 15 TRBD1 CASSYRAGGEYEQFF TGCGCCAGCAGTTATCGGGCAGGGGGCGAGTATGAGCAGTTCTTC
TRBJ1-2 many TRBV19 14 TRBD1 CASSIVGQGVGYTF TGTGCCAGTAGTATAGTTGGACAGGGGGTCGGCTACACCTTC
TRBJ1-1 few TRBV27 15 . CASTPLARANTEAFF TGTGCCAGCACACCACTAGCCAGGGCGAACACTGAAGCTTTCTTT
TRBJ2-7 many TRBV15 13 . CATSQDEGWEQYF TGTGCCACCAGCCAGGACGAGGGTTGGGAGCAGTACTTC
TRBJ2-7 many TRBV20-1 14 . CSARGDAGLHEQYF TGCAGTGCTAGAGGCGATGCGGGGTTGCACGAGCAGTACTTC
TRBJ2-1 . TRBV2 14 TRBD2 CASSLRVGGGEQFF TGTGCCAGCAGCCTCAGGGTTGGGGGGGGTGAGCAGTTCTTC
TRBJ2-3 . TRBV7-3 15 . CASSLWGASTDTQYF TGTGCCAGCAGCTTATGGGGGGCTAGCACAGATACGCAGTATTTT
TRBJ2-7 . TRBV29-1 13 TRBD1 CSVETGRQYDQYF TGCAGCGTCGAGACAGGGCGCCAATACGACCAGTACTTC
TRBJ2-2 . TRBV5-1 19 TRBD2 CASSRLAGSLTTSPGELFF TGCGCCAGCAGCCGACTAGCGGGGAGTCTCACTACCAGCCCCGGGGAGCTGTTTTTT
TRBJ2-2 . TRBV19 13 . CASSIQVPGELFF TGTGCCAGTAGTATTCAGGTCCCCGGGGAGCTGTTTTTT
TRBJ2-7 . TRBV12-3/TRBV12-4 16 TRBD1 CASNLYGGTGGHEQYF TGTGCCAGCAACCTGTATGGGGGGACAGGGGGCCACGAGCAGTACTTC
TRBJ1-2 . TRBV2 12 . CASSLEGLNYTF TGTGCCAGCAGTTTGGAGGGGCTCAACTACACCTTC
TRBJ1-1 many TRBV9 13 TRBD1 CASSALRDSEAFF TGTGCCAGCAGCGCATTAAGGGACAGTGAAGCTTTCTTT
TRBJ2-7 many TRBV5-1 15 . CASSYTGINFGEQYF TGCGCCAGCAGTTACACCGGGATCAACTTTGGGGAGCAGTACTTC
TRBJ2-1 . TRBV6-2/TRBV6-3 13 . CASSAKENNEQFF TGTGCCAGCAGTGCTAAAGAAAACAATGAGCAGTTCTTC
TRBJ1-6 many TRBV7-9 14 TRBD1 CASSLGQGVSPLHF TGTGCCAGCAGCTTAGGACAGGGGGTTTCACCCCTCCACTTT
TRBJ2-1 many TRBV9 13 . CASSVAEYNEQFF TGTGCCAGCAGCGTAGCGGAATACAATGAGCAGTTCTTC
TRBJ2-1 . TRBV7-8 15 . CASSSSLTGINEQFF TGTGCCAGCAGCTCTAGTCTCACAGGCATCAATGAGCAGTTCTTC
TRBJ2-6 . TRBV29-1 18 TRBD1 CSVGPGQGASAGANVLTF TGCAGCGTCGGTCCGGGACAGGGGGCGTCAGCTGGGGCCAACGTCCTGACTTTC
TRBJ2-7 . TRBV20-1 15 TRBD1 CSARDFRTGDLEQYF TGCAGTGCTAGAGATTTCCGGACAGGGGATCTCGAGCAGTACTTC
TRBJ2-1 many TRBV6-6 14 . CASSYTPVPNEQFF TGTGCCAGCAGTTACACCCCCGTGCCCAATGAGCAGTTCTTC
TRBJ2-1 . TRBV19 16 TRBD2 CASTDSGISSYNEQFF TGTGCCAGTACGGATAGCGGGATCAGCTCCTACAATGAGCAGTTCTTC
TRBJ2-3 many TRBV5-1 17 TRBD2 CASTLGGTSGGTDTQYF TGCGCCAGCACCCTGGGCGGGACTAGCGGGGGCACAGATACGCAGTATTTT
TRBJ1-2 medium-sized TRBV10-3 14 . CAISDDAGVDGYTF TGTGCCATCAGTGATGACGCAGGGGTGGATGGCTACACCTTC
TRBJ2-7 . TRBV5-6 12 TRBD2 CASGGRAEEQYF TGTGCCAGCGGCGGGAGGGCCGAGGAGCAGTACTTC
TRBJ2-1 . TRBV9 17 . CASSGHPGKASSDEQFF TGTGCCAGCAGCGGACATCCCGGAAAAGCGAGTAGCGATGAGCAGTTCTTC
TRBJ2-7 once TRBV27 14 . CASTMRANSYEQYF TGTGCCAGCACCATGCGGGCCAATTCCTACGAGCAGTACTTC
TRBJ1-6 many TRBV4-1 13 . CASSQGPAVPLHF TGCGCCAGCAGCCAAGGCCCGGCGGTCCCCCTCCACTTT
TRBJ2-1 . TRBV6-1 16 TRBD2 CASSAPGTSGYNEQFF TGTGCCAGCAGCGCCCCCGGGACTAGCGGATACAATGAGCAGTTCTTC
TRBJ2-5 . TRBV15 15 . CATSRDWQGQETQYF TGTGCCACCAGCAGGGATTGGCAGGGCCAAGAGACCCAGTACTTC
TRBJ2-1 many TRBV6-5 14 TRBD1 CASSYPQGMNEQFF TGTGCCAGCAGCTACCCACAGGGGATGAATGAGCAGTTCTTC
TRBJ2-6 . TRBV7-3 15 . CASSPTGYGANVLTF TGTGCCAGCTCCCCTACAGGGTATGGGGCCAACGTCCTGACTTTC
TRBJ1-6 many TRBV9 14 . CASSVGGGNSPLHF TGTGCCAGCAGCGTAGGTGGGGGCAATTCACCCCTCCACTTT
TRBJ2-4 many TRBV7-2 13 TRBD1 CASSFRGGQGKYF TGTGCCAGCAGCTTTAGGGGGGGACAGGGGAAGTACTTC
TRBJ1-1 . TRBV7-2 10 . CASSFPEAFF TGTGCCAGCAGCTTTCCGGAAGCTTTCTTT
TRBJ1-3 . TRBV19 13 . CASTSGTGNTIYF TGTGCCAGTACCAGTGGGACTGGAAACACCATATATTTT
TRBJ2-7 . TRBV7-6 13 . CASSLRGDYEQYF TGTGCCAGCAGCTTACGTGGGGACTACGAGCAGTACTTC
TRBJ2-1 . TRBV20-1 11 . CSAPVNNEQFF TGCAGTGCCCCAGTGAACAATGAGCAGTTCTTC
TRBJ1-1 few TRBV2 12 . CASTGVNTEAFF TGTGCCAGCACGGGTGTGAACACTGAAGCTTTCTTT
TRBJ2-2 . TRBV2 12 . CATERVTGELFF TGTGCCACCGAAAGGGTCACCGGGGAGCTGTTTTTT
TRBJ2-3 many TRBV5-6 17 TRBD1 CASSLGGTGLNSDTQYF TGTGCCAGCAGCTTGGGGGGGACAGGGCTTAACTCAGATACGCAGTATTTT
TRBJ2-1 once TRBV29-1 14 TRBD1 CSVTGGILYNEQFF TGCAGCGTTACAGGGGGCATTCTTTACAATGAGCAGTTCTTC
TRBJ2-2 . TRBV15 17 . CATSSPGGSANTGELFF TGTGCCACCAGCAGTCCCGGGGGAAGCGCGAACACCGGGGAGCTGTTTTTT
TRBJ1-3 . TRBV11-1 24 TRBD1 CASSYYVGVIRDRALSSSGNTIYF TGTGCCAGCAGCTACTACGTGGGTGTAATCCGGGACAGGGCACTCAGTAGCTCTGGAAACACCATATATTTT
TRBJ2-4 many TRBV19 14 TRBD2 CASSIAGGQNIQYF TGTGCCAGTAGTATAGCGGGGGGACAAAACATTCAGTACTTC
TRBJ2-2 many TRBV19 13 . CASSISGARELFF TGTGCCAGTAGTATCTCGGGGGCCAGGGAGCTGTTTTTT